Included here is one T cell receptor beta chain sequence, with context. These data are taken from a study of OX40 agonist ivuxolimab in advanced cancers. Some clones are missing from TCRdb's copy, which holds only in-frame ones; the method was immunoSEQ multiplex PCR. Among approximately 68,000 clones listed, roughly 84% were seen once. The CDR3 runs to 15 residues. Germline-derived CDR1 and CDR2 are LGHNA and YSLEER. V dropped 3 bases and J dropped 3; count of bases not matched to a gene: 4. The chain links TRBV4-3 to TRBJ2-4, with 8 bases lining up with TRBD1. Here the sequenced sample was CD4+ or CD8+ T cells sorted from blood, taken in a trial of the OX40 agonist ivuxolimab. The TCR was taken from an adult with an advanced solid tumor such as melanoma, head and neck, liver or kidney cancer. The CDR3 DNA reads as TGCGCCAGCAGCCACCCCACAGGGGGCAAAAACATTCAGTACTTC. This translates into CASSHPTGGKNIQYF.